Described below is a single T cell receptor (beta chain) sequence and its context. The antigen is not known. The PCR ran on 60 Vbeta and 13 Jbeta primers. Profiled with immunoSEQ multiplex PCR; TCRdb holds only in-frame clones, not every one. The sample carries 95,000 to 150,000 clones, around 65% recorded once. Germline V CDR1 and CDR2: GTSNPN, SVGIG (reference sequence). V gave up 6 bases and J gave up 8 bases, with 19 bases separating them. This CDR3 region has 13 residues. The data are from a study of cytomegalovirus exposure and HLA in healthy donors. Study results and limitations: Several top significant clusters appeared, in a later analysis, to be linked to common viral pathogens. Later analysis showed TCR association rates varying by HLA locus, highest for DRB1 and lowest for HLA-C.

The V call is TRBV30, the J call TRBJ2-5; D perhaps matches TRBD2 (6 bases). The sample comprised PBMCs. The sequence derives from a man in his late teens or twenties in good health and CMV-seronegative. Written as DNA, the CDR3 is TGTGCCTGCCCAATGGGACTGCAGGATACCCAGTACTTC. Protein: CACPMGLQDTQYF.